This entry lists 7 T cell receptor beta chains sequenced from one sample in a study of blood T cell repertoires in COVID-19. The protocol was immunoSEQ multiplex PCR, while the TCRdb copy is restricted to in-frame clones and leaves out a portion. The repertoire holds roughly 43,000 clones, with 90% as singletons. The specimen sequenced was peripheral blood. Source of these receptors: a man aged 50 or older with active COVID-19.

The CDR3: CASSFRSNQPQHF. CDR3 bases: TGTGCCAGCAGCTTCCGGAGCAATCAGCCCCAGCATTTT. The chain has TRBV7-3 and TRBJ1-5; D gene ambiguous. The CDR3 is 13 amino acids. From germline, CDR1 is SGHTA and CDR2 FQGTGA. Trimming pared 3 bases from V and 1 base from J, leaving 4 bases between.

The rearrangement joins TRBV2 to TRBJ1-5; 7 nucleotides agree with TRBD1. This CDR3 is 15 amino acids long. Looked up from germline, CDR1 is SNHLY and CDR2 is FYNNEI. The V segment lost 6 bases and the J segment 5 bases; nucleotides outside the gene matches: 10. CDR3 sequence reads: CASSDLRDSHQPQHF. The CDR3 region has the DNA TGTGCCAGCAGCGACCTCCGGGACAGTCATCAGCCCCAGCATTTT. Based on the CDR3 plus reference TRBV2 and TRBJ1-5, the full variable domain is EPEVTQTPSHQVTQMGQEVILRCVPISNHLYFYWYRQILGQKVEFLVSFYNNEISEKSEIFDDQFSVERPDGSNFTLKIRSTKLEDSAMYFCASSDLRDSHQPQHFGDGTRLSIL.

In its sample, this clone was seen once. The junction departs from germline at one end; a sequencing error may be responsible. This chain uses TRBV5-1 with TRBJ1-2; D gene unclear. The CDR3 loop spans 14 amino acids. The germline CDR1 and CDR2 sequences are SGHRS and YFSETQ. The CDR3 is CASSFRSSNDGYTF. CDR3 in DNA: TGCGCCAGCAGCTTTAGGAGCAGTAACGATGGCTACACCTTC.

The chain combines TRBV5-4 with TRBJ2-1; 7 bases match TRBD1. The germline V gene has CDR1 SGHNT and CDR2 YYREEE (reference sequence). The CDR3 runs 14 residues. The V gene end was trimmed by 4 bases and the J gene end by 9 bases; junction bases not matched to a gene: 10. CDR3 DNA sequence: TGTGCCAGCAGCCCTGGGTTCCGGGACAGTGAGCAGTTCTTC. It yields the protein CASSPGFRDSEQFF.

V gene TRBV7-6 combines with J gene TRBJ1-6; possibly TRBD1 for D (6 bases). The ends were cut back, 4 bases at V and 11 bases at J, with 12 bases in the middle. The germline V gene has CDR1 SGHVS and CDR2 FNYEAQ. The CDR3 length is 13 residues. The CDR3 sequence is CASSSSQGTPLHF. The CDR3 DNA follows: TGTGCCAGCAGCTCCTCACAGGGAACACCCCTCCACTTT.

V gene TRBV9 combines with J gene TRBJ1-1; no reliable D call. Germline V gene sequence: CDR1 SGDLS, CDR2 YYNGEE. This CDR3 comprises 13 residues. The ends were cut back, 4 bases at V and 2 bases at J, with 9 bases in the middle. CDR3 residues: CASSRNLNTEAFF. DNA of the CDR3: TGTGCCAGCAGCCGCAATCTAAACACTGAAGCTTTCTTT.

The V gene is TRBV7-2, the J gene TRBJ1-2; unclear D gene. The germline CDR1 and CDR2 sequences are SGHTA and FQGNSA. V was cut by 3 bases and J by 12 bases, with 17 bases left in between. The length of the CDR3 is 13 residues. The CDR3 here is CASSFNAEGEDTF. The CDR3 bases are TGTGCCAGCAGCTTCAATGCCGAGGGAGAGGACACCTTC.